The source of this TCR beta chain is a study of beta chain features in type 1 diabetes. Each population that was sorted was more than 95% pure. Regarding the study as a whole: Type 1 diabetes patients had VDJ junctions that carried fewer insertions and more deletions.

This clone appeared a few times. The antigen is not known. Trimming took 6 bases from V and 4 from J; bases not matched to a gene: 10. Germline values: CDR1 MDHEN, CDR2 SYDVKM. The CDR3 sequence is 15 residues long. What was sequenced were expressed TCRB transcripts, since all of the isolated RNA had been reverse transcribed. The read count averaged about 3.3 million across naive, central memory and regulatory T cell samples. Libraries were prepared by immunoSEQ multiplex PCR; TCRdb keeps only in-frame clonotypes and omits some of them. The sample holds a few hundred thousand clones, 11% seen once. This sequence originates from a man aged 18 to 29 in good health. Specimen: central memory CD4+ T cells from blood. This chain uses TRBV28 with TRBJ2-3, with TRBD2 identical over 7 bases. The CDR3: CASSPAGGRADTQYF. DNA for the CDR3: TGTGCCAGCAGCCCAGCGGGCGGGAGAGCAGATACGCAGTATTTT.